The 21 T cell receptor beta chains listed next were all sequenced from one sample in a study of OX40 agonist ivuxolimab in advanced cancers. Assay used: immunoSEQ multiplex PCR; TCRdb lists only in-frame clones, some missing. Here the sample spans tens of thousands of clones, approximately 91% being singletons. Here the sequenced sample was CD4+ or CD8+ T cells sorted from blood, taken in a trial of the OX40 agonist ivuxolimab. The receptors stem from an adult with an advanced solid tumor such as melanoma, head and neck, liver or kidney cancer.

CDR3 in amino acids: CASRGSSNQPQHF. As DNA, the CDR3 is TGTGCCAGCAGGGGCTCGAGCAATCAGCCCCAGCATTTT. The V and J genes are TRBV6-1 and TRBJ1-5; no clear D. The CDR3 runs 13 residues. CDR1 is MNHNS and CDR2 is SASEGT in the germline V gene. Trimming removed 6 bases from V and 1 base from J, with 7 bases in between.

The rearrangement uses TRBV12-2 and TRBJ2-4; the table's D call of TRBD1 was not tested on the DNA. TRBV12-2 counts as a pseudogene. The CDR3 contains 17 residues. The CDR3 spells CASRPLKGKLAKNIQYF. CDR3 nucleotide sequence: TGTGCAAGTCGCCCGCTCAAGGGGAAACTAGCCAAAAACATTCAGTACTTC.

This chain joins TRBV5-5 and TRBJ2-3; D is ambiguous. The CDR3 has 11 amino acids. Germline-derived CDR1 and CDR2 are SGHKS and YYEKEE (reference sequence). Trimming left V 0 bases short and J 6 bases short, with 2 bases between. Written as DNA, the CDR3 is TGTGCCAGCAGCTTGGGGGATACGCAGTATTTT. The encoded protein is CASSLGDTQYF.

This chain joins TRBV14 and TRBJ2-2; D is perhaps TRBD2 (5 bases). The V end lost 1 base, the J end lost 3 bases, and 15 bases lay between the germline ends. This CDR3 has 17 amino acids. Germline-derived CDR1 and CDR2 are SGHDN and FVKESK. The CDR3 DNA follows: TGTGCCAGCAGCCAAGTCCTTTACGAGGGATACACCGGGGAGCTGTTTTTT. It codes for CASSQVLYEGYTGELFF.

V gene TRBV13 combines with J gene TRBJ1-4; D is uncertain. CDR3 length: 17 amino acids. Trimming left V 5 bases short and J 0 bases short, with 16 bases between. Per germline, CDR1 PRHDT and CDR2 FYEKMQ (reference sequence). CDR3 amino acids: CASSQLGGHTTNEKLFF. CDR3 in DNA: TGTGCCAGCAGCCAATTGGGAGGGCATACAACTAATGAAAAACTGTTTTTT. The full variable domain, its missing parts supplied by reference TRBV13 and TRBJ1-4, is AAGVIQSPRHLIKEKRETATLKCYPIPRHDTVYWYQQGPGQDPQFLISFYEKMQSDKGSIPDRFSAQQFSDYHSELNMSSLELGDSALYFCASSQLGGHTTNEKLFFGSGTQLSVL.

The V call is TRBV5-6, the J call TRBJ2-1; no definite D call. The CDR3 totals 11 residues. The V gene's germline CDR1 is SGHDT and CDR2 YYEEEE. V shed 2 bases and J shed 9 bases, with 6 bases lying between them. The CDR3 bases are TGTGCCAGCAGCTTAACAGTTGAGCAGTTCTTC. Translated: CASSLTVEQFF.

This clone was seen a single time. The CDR3 nucleotides read TGTGCCACCAGCAGCCGGACAGGGGAGGACTATGGCTACACCTTC. Protein sequence: CATSSRTGEDYGYTF. V gene TRBV15 combines with J gene TRBJ1-2; 9 nucleotides match TRBD1. The V segment lost 3 bases and the J segment 3 bases; nucleotides outside the gene matches: 5. This CDR3 is 15 amino acids long. CDR1 is LNHNV and CDR2 is YYDKDF in the germline V gene (reference sequence).

This clone qualifies as medium-sized. This chain uses TRBV5-6 with TRBJ1-2; TRBD1 might be the D (6 bases). Germline V gene lookup returns CDR1 SGHDT and CDR2 YYEEEE. Trimming removed 5 bases at V and 8 bases at J, with 19 bases between. CDR3 length equals 14 residues. CDR3 bases: TGTGCCAGCAGGGCTCGAATGGGGGCTGTGGGCTACACCTTC. Translated: CASRARMGAVGYTF.

The V and J genes are TRBV5-5 and TRBJ1-1; D not resolved. V was clipped by 3 bases and J by 2 bases, with 8 bases between them. The V gene's germline CDR1 is SGHKS and CDR2 YYEKEE (reference sequence). The CDR3 is made up of 13 amino acids. The CDR3 loop is CASSSYSNTEAFF. In DNA, the CDR3 is TGTGCCAGCAGCTCTTATTCCAACACTGAAGCTTTCTTT. The whole variable domain, filled in from reference TRBV5-5 and TRBJ1-1, reads DAGVTQSPTHLIKTRGQQVTLRCSPISGHKSVSWYQQVLGQGPQFIFQYYEKEERGRGNFPDRFSARQFPNYSSELNVNALLLGDSALYLCASSSYSNTEAFFGQGTRLTVV.

The chain uses TRBV15 and TRBJ2-3; D ambiguous. The V end was cut by 4 bases, the J end by 1 base, with 18 bases between. In germline, CDR1 is LNHNV, CDR2 YYDKDF (reference sequence). The CDR3 is 17 amino acids. The CDR3 DNA sequence: TGTGCCACCAGCAACAACCAGTTTCTAGGCGGCACAGATACGCAGTATTTT. Residues: CATSNNQFLGGTDTQYF.

The rearrangement joins TRBV6-5 to TRBJ2-3; maybe TRBD1 (6 bases). From germline, CDR1 is MNHEY and CDR2 SVGAGI. The V and J ends lost 2 bases and 4 bases respectively, with 13 bases between them. This CDR3 spans 15 amino acids. As DNA, the CDR3 is TGTGCCAGCAGTTACGGGCAGGGGTTTTCAGATACGCAGTATTTT. As protein: CASSYGQGFSDTQYF.

V is TRBV6-6 and J is TRBJ2-7; tentatively, D is TRBD2 (6 bases). Trimming removed 2 bases from V and 3 bases from J, with 14 bases in between. Germline lookup yields CDR1 MNHNY and CDR2 SVGAGI (reference sequence). The CDR3 runs 15 residues. The CDR3 protein is CASSYALGGYYEQYF. CDR3 coding DNA: TGTGCCAGCAGTTACGCCTTGGGGGGATACTACGAGCAGTACTTC.

The chain uses TRBV6-6 and TRBJ1-5; D is undetermined. The germline gives CDR1 MNHNY, CDR2 SVGAGI (reference sequence). The CDR3 loop spans 15 amino acids. Deletions cut 2 bases from V and 2 bases from J, with 10 bases between. CDR3 region: CASSYPQAGNQPQHF. CDR3 nucleotides: TGTGCCAGCAGTTACCCCCAGGCAGGCAATCAGCCCCAGCATTTT.

This chain uses TRBV29-1 with TRBJ2-2; D is perhaps TRBD1 (5 bases). There are 13 residues in the CDR3. CDR1 is SQVTM, CDR2 ANQGSEA, per germline. Trimming left V 4 bases short and J 0 bases short, with 6 bases between. The CDR3 coding sequence is TGCAGCGTTGTGACAGCGAACACCGGGGAGCTGTTTTTT. It yields the protein CSVVTANTGELFF.

The chain carries TRBV5-6 and TRBJ1-6; the D gene is possibly TRBD1 (6 bases). V lost 4 bases and J 1 base, leaving 12 bases between the germline ends. This CDR3 region has 16 residues. Germline CDR1 SGHDT, CDR2 YYEEEE. This chain's CDR3 is CASSLAGQSYNSPLHF. In nucleotides, the CDR3 is TGTGCCAGCAGCCTCGCCGGACAGTCCTATAATTCACCCCTCCACTTT.

This chain uses TRBV19 with TRBJ2-3; 10 bases line up with TRBD1. V lost 3 bases to trimming and J lost 4 bases; unmatched junction nucleotides: 7. The V gene's germline CDR1 is LNHDA and CDR2 SQIVND (reference sequence). The CDR3 has 16 residues. The CDR3 DNA follows: TGTGCCAGTAGTATTTGGGGGACAGGGGCGGCAGATACGCAGTATTTT. Residues: CASSIWGTGAADTQYF.

In DNA form, the CDR3 reads TGTGCCAGCAGTTTATCAGGGGACTACTACGAGCAGTACTTC. Its translation is CASSLSGDYYEQYF. J is TRBJ2-7 and V is TRBV28, with D tentatively TRBD2 (7 bases). CDR1 MDHEN and CDR2 SYDVKM come from the germline V gene. V was trimmed by 1 base and J by 3 bases, leaving 10 bases between them. CDR3 length: 14 residues.

The V gene is TRBV4-1, the J gene TRBJ2-1, with D perhaps matching TRBD2 (5 bases). The germline V gene encodes CDR1 MGHRA and CDR2 YSYEKL. V was shortened by 3 bases and J by 7 bases, with 13 bases between the two germline ends. The length of the CDR3 is 14 residues. The CDR3 sequence is CASSHLSDWNEQFF. The DNA of the CDR3 is TGCGCCAGCAGCCATTTGTCGGACTGGAATGAGCAGTTCTTC.

V gene TRBV5-8 combines with J gene TRBJ1-1; 8 bases map to TRBD1. Germline CDR1 and CDR2: SGHTS and YDEGEE. The CDR3 runs 13 residues. V dropped 5 bases and J dropped 7; count of bases not matched to a gene: 7. The CDR3 protein is CASSHRDRNEAFF. CDR3 bases: TGTGCCAGCAGTCACAGGGACAGGAATGAAGCTTTCTTT.

The genes are TRBV4-1 and TRBJ1-1; D possibly corresponds to TRBD1 (5 bases). The germline gives CDR1 MGHRA, CDR2 YSYEKL. Trimming took off 0 bases at V and 6 bases at J, with 14 bases between the two ends. This CDR3 is 15 amino acids long. The CDR3 loop reads CASSQDWGYRAEAFF. CDR3 nucleotide sequence: TGCGCCAGCAGCCAAGATTGGGGGTACAGAGCTGAAGCTTTCTTT.

The chain is built from TRBV6-1 and TRBJ2-7, with 8 bases identical to TRBD2. This CDR3 spans 14 amino acids. Germline CDR1 MNHNS, CDR2 SASEGT. The J segment lost 4 bases and the V segment lost 5 bases, leaving 7 bases of the junction unmatched. The CDR3 loop is CASSMSGGRYEQYV. The CDR3 DNA is TGTGCCAGCAGTATGAGCGGGGGACGGTACGAGCAGTACGTC.